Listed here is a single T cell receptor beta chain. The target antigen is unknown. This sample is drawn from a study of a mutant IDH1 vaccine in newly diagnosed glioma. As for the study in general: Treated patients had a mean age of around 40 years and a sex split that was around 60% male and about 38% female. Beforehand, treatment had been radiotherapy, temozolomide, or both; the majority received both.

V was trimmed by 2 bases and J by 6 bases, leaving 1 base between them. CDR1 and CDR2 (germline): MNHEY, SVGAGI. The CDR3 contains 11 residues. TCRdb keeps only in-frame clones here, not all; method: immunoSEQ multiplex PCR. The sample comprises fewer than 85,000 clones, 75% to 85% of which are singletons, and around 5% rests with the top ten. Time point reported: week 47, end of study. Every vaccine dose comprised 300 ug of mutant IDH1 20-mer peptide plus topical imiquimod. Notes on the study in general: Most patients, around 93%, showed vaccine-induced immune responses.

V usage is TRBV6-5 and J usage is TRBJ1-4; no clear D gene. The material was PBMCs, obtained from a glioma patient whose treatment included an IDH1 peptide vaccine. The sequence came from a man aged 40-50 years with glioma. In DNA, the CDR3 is TGTGCCAGCAGTTACCATGAAAAACTGTTTTTT. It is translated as CASSYHEKLFF.